The 21 T cell receptor beta chains given below trace back to one sample, sequenced in a study of blood T cells in healthy people across ages. The authors ran a second PCR of roughly 6 to 12 cycles using a sample-barcoded 5' primer and a J-beta primer mix. TCRdb re-called the 5' RACE reads with MiXCR, one entry per CDR3 protein. In the table there are 730,000 or so distinct CDR3 sequences, approximately 40% of which are singletons. Sequencing input: blood. The receptor set was obtained from a man older than 75 in good health.

J is TRBJ1-6 and V is TRBV9, with a tentative D call TRBD1 (6 bases). Per germline, CDR1 SGDLS and CDR2 YYNGEE. This CDR3 spans 14 amino acids. V was clipped by 3 bases and J by 9 bases, with 13 bases between them. The CDR3 reads CASSASQGSSPLHF. The CDR3 DNA reads TGTGCCAGCAGCGCCAGTCAGGGGAGTTCACCCCTCCACTTT.

This clonotype was detected a few times. The chain joins TRBV3-1 to TRBJ2-7; D is possibly TRBD1 (6 bases). CDR1 is LGHDT, CDR2 YNNKEL, per germline (reference sequence). The CDR3 has 14 residues. Between the trimmed V and J ends, which lost 3 bases and 6 bases, there was a span of 15 bases. CDR3: CASSHAPPGAEQYF. The CDR3, as DNA: TGTGCCAGCAGCCACGCGCCCCCAGGGGCCGAGCAGTACTTC.

The chain couples TRBV7-2 to TRBJ2-3, with a possible D match to TRBD2 (5 bases). Trimming took off 5 bases at V and 3 bases at J, with 12 bases between the two ends. CDR1 and CDR2 (germline): SGHTA, FQGNSA. The CDR3 runs 14 residues. DNA of the CDR3: TGTGCCAGCAGCATACTAGTAATGACAGATACGCAGTATTTT. Its protein is CASSILVMTDTQYF.

This rearrangement joins TRBV20-1 to TRBJ1-3; the D is unclear. The CDR3 length is 13 residues. V lost 4 bases and J lost 2, with 9 bases in between. CDR1 is DFQATT, CDR2 SNEGSKA, per germline (reference sequence). This chain's CDR3 is CSAKKDAGNTIYF. The CDR3 DNA sequence: TGCAGTGCTAAGAAGGACGCTGGAAACACCATATATTTT.

Only a few counts were recorded for this clonotype. V usage is TRBV6-2 or TRBV6-3 and J usage is TRBJ2-7; no firm D call. The CDR3 has 13 residues. Germline V lookup: CDR1 MNHEY, CDR2 SVGEGT. V was clipped by 6 bases and J by 8 bases, with 17 bases between them. The CDR3 DNA reads TGTGCCAGCAGGCCCGGGCCCCTCACCCAGCAGTACTTC. As protein: CASRPGPLTQQYF.

This clonotype has at least ten counts. V usage is TRBV6-2 or TRBV6-3 and J usage is TRBJ2-7; the D gene is possibly TRBD2 (6 bases). The germline CDR1 and CDR2 sequences are MNHEY and SVGEGT. This CDR3 contains 13 residues. Trimming shortened V by 0 bases and J by 5 bases, and 8 bases separated the two germline ends. CDR3 nucleotide sequence: TGTGCCAGCAGTTACTCGGGACTGGACGAGCAGTACTTC. Its translation is CASSYSGLDEQYF.

In regard to this clonotype: A much larger clone differs from this one at a single base, so this may be a read error. The gene calls are TRBV7-2 and TRBJ2-3; the match to TRBD1 covers 7 bases. This CDR3 has 15 amino acids. Germline-derived CDR1 and CDR2 are SGHTA and FQGNSA. The CDR3 DNA reads TGTGCCAGCGGCTTAGGGACAGTGCGCACAGATACGCAGTATTTT. It specifies CASGLGTVRTDTQYF. Variable domain in full (rest from reference TRBV7-2 and TRBJ2-3): GAGVSQSPSNKVTEKGKDVELRCDPISGHTALYWYRQSLGQGLEFLIYFQGNSAPDKSGLPSDRFSAERTGGSVSTLTIQRTQQEDSAVYLCASGLGTVRTDTQYFGPGTRLTVL.

This rearrangement joins TRBV7-9 to TRBJ2-5, with D tentatively TRBD1 (5 bases). Germline V lookup: CDR1 SEHNR, CDR2 FQNEAQ (reference sequence). The V and J ends lost 1 base and 7 bases respectively, with 10 bases between them. The CDR3 spans 13 residues. CDR3 sequence reads: CASSLGQSWTQYF. The CDR3 DNA is TGTGCCAGCAGCTTAGGACAGAGTTGGACCCAGTACTTC.

This clonotype was observed a handful of times. The V gene is TRBV20-1, the J gene TRBJ1-5; maybe TRBD1 (6 bases). In germline, CDR1 is DFQATT, CDR2 SNEGSKA (reference sequence). The CDR3 extends over 13 amino acids. Trimming pared 6 bases from V and 3 bases from J, leaving 12 bases between. The CDR3 region has the DNA TGCAGTGCCTTAGGGGGGCTCAATCAGCCCCAGCATTTT. Translation gives CSALGGLNQPQHF.

The table lists this clonotype with a few counts. This rearrangement joins TRBV5-1 to TRBJ2-5; 7 bases line up with TRBD1. The CDR3 is 14 residues long. With 5 bases clipped from V and 1 base from J, the junction kept 5 bases outside the gene matches. Germline CDR1 is SGHRS and CDR2 is YFSETQ. CDR3 nucleotides: TGCGCCAGCAGACCGGGGACAGCCCAAGAGACCCAGTACTTC. This codes for CASRPGTAQETQYF.

J is TRBJ2-7 and V is TRBV10-3; 9 positions match TRBD1. This CDR3 is built from 15 residues. Germline CDR1 and CDR2: ENHRY and SYGVKD. The V segment lost 6 bases and the J segment 3 bases; nucleotides outside the gene matches: 9. CDR3 sequence reads: CAIRPGTGKVYEQYF. For the CDR3, the DNA is TGTGCCATCAGACCCGGGACAGGGAAGGTCTACGAGCAGTACTTC.

The rearrangement joins TRBV5-1 to TRBJ2-5; 10 bases are shared with TRBD1. The V gene end was trimmed by 3 bases and the J gene end by 5 bases; junction bases not matched to a gene: 13. The V gene's germline CDR1 is SGHRS and CDR2 YFSETQ. The CDR3 totals 17 residues. The chain's CDR3 is CASSYRDRGSNRETQYF. The CDR3 nucleotides read TGCGCCAGCAGCTACCGGGACAGGGGCTCGAATAGGGAGACCCAGTACTTC. Full variable domain (remainder filled in from reference TRBV5-1 and TRBJ2-5): KAGVTQTPRYLIKTRGQQVTLSCSPISGHRSVSWYQQTPGQGLQFLFEYFSETQRNKGNFPGRFSGRQFSNSRSEMNVSTLELGDSALYLCASSYRDRGSNRETQYFGPGTRLLVL.

Comments on this clonotype: With a much larger clone just one base away, this may be a read error. The V gene is TRBV14, the J gene TRBJ2-1; 8 bases are shared with TRBD2. Looked up from germline, CDR1 is SGHDN and CDR2 is FVKESK. This CDR3 has 17 amino acids. CDR3 region: CACSQVGSGSSYNEQFF. The CDR3 nucleotides read TGTGCCTGCAGCCAAGTGGGAAGCGGGAGCTCCTACAATGAGCAGTTCTTC.

The chain joins TRBV20-1 to TRBJ2-1, with 10 bases that match TRBD2. Trimming at V came to 1 base and at J to 4 bases, leaving 10 bases not matched to a gene. This CDR3 has 17 amino acids. In germline, CDR1 is DFQATT, CDR2 SNEGSKA (reference sequence). CDR3 DNA sequence: TGCAGTGCTAGAGGTGGTCGGGGACTAGCGATTTACAATGAGCAGTTCTTC. Translation: CSARGGRGLAIYNEQFF.

The DNA for the CDR3 is TGTGCCAGCAGCTTAGGGGCAGGGGCGCTGAACACTGAAGCTTTCTTT. Protein product: CASSLGAGALNTEAFF. The chain employs TRBV11-2 and TRBJ1-1; D is perhaps TRBD1 (6 bases). V lost 1 base to trimming and J lost 0 bases, with 12 bases between them. Germline V gene lookup returns CDR1 SGHAT and CDR2 FQNNGV. This CDR3 spans 16 amino acids.

As regards this clonotype: This sequence may be a read error, since a much larger clone differs from it by one base. This chain connects TRBV7-3 to TRBJ2-3; the match to TRBD1 covers 10 bases. Germline V gene lookup returns CDR1 SGHTA and CDR2 FQGTGA. The CDR3 sequence is 15 residues long. The CDR3: CAGSPTGGSTDTQYF. As DNA, the CDR3 is TGTGCCGGCAGCCCGACAGGGGGCAGTACAGATACGCAGTATTTT.

In its sample, this clonotype was seen a few times. This chain joins TRBV7-2 and TRBJ2-1; D possibly uses TRBD1 or TRBD2 (5 bases each). Germline V lookup: CDR1 SGHTA, CDR2 FQGNSA. The V end lost 1 base, the J end lost 5 bases, and 9 bases lay between the germline ends. The CDR3 is 14 residues long. As DNA, the CDR3 is TGTGCCAGCAGCTTAGTCGGGGACCACAATGAGCAGTTCTTC. It specifies CASSLVGDHNEQFF.

The gene calls are TRBV20-1 and TRBJ1-5; D possibly corresponds to TRBD1 (5 bases). CDR1 DFQATT and CDR2 SNEGSKA come from the germline V gene (reference sequence). Deletions cut 6 bases from V and 0 bases from J, with 12 bases between. The CDR3 loop spans 14 amino acids. CDR3 sequence reads: CSAVTGLSNQPQHF. CDR3 sequence (DNA): TGCAGTGCGGTCACAGGACTTAGCAATCAGCCCCAGCATTTT.

Notes on this clonotype: A junction end diverges from the germline sequence, so it may reflect a read error. The rearrangement links TRBV5-1 to TRBJ2-7; D possibly corresponds to TRBD2 (6 bases). Near its end, the DNA agrees better with TRBJ2-5, so the J call may be wrong. Germline CDR1 is SGHRS and CDR2 is YFSETQ. The CDR3 length is 14 residues. CDR3 loop: CVSSLGLVQETQYF. Here the CDR3 DNA reads TGCGTCAGCAGCTTGGGACTTGTCCAAGAGACCCAGTACTTC.

The J gene is TRBJ2-5, the V gene TRBV7-2, with 11 bases matching TRBD2. V lost 8 bases and J lost 11; bases outside the gene matches: 16. Germline CDR1 reads SGHTA; CDR2 reads FQGNSA. CDR3 size: 15 residues. The CDR3 bases are TGTGCCAGCGGGGTAGCGGGGGGGCGTGGCAATGAGCAGTACTTC. This gives the protein CASGVAGGRGNEQYF.

This chain links TRBV7-6 with TRBJ2-7; 9 bases align to TRBD2. J gave up 0 bases and V 1 base, and 7 bases lay outside the gene matches. Germline V gene lookup returns CDR1 SGHVS and CDR2 FNYEAQ. CDR3 length: 17 residues. Here the CDR3 reads CASSLGGLAEGSYEQYF. CDR3 nucleotides: TGTGCCAGCAGCTTAGGGGGACTAGCAGAGGGCTCCTACGAGCAGTACTTC. Looking up the rest from reference TRBV7-6 and TRBJ2-7 gives the full variable domain: GAGVSQSPRYKVTKRGQDVALRCDPISGHVSLYWYRQALGQGPEFLTYFNYEAQQDKSGLPNDRFSAERPEGSISTLTIQRTEQRDSAMYRCASSLGGLAEGSYEQYFGPGTRLTVT.